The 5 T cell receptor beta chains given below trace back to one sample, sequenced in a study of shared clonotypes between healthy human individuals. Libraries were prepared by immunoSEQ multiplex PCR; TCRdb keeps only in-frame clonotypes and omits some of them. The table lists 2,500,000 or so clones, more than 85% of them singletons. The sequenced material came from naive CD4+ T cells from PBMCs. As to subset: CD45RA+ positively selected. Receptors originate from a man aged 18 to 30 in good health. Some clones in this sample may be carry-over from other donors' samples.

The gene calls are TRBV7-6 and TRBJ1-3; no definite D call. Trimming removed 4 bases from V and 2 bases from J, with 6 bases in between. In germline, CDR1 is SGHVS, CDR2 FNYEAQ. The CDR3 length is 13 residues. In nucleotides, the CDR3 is TGTGCCAGCAGCTACAGCACTGGAAACACCATATATTTT. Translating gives CASSYSTGNTIYF.

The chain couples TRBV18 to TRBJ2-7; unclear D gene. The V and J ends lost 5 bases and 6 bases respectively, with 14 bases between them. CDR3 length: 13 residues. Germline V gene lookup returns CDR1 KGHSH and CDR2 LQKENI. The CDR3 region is CASSEATPFEQYF. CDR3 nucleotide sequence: TGTGCCAGCTCAGAAGCGACCCCCTTCGAGCAGTACTTC.

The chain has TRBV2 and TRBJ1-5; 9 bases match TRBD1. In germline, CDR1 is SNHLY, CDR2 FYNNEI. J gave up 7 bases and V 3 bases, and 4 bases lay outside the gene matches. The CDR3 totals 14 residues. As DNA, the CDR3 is TGTGCCAGCAGTGACGTGGACAGGGGCCAGCCCCAGCATTTT. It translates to CASSDVDRGQPQHF.

CDR3 loop: CASSFGQGSYNEQFF. The DNA for the CDR3 is TGCGCCAGCAGCTTTGGGCAGGGCTCCTACAATGAGCAGTTCTTC. V gene TRBV5-1 combines with J gene TRBJ2-1; weak D call: TRBD1 (5 bases). CDR1 is SGHRS, CDR2 YFSETQ, per germline. V was pared by 2 bases and J by 0 bases, with 9 bases between. CDR3 size: 15 residues.

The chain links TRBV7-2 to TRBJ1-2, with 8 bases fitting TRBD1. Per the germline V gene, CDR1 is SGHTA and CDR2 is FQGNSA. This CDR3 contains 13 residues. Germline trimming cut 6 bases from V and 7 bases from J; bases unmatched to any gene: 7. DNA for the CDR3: TGTGCCAGCAGTTACAGTGGACAGGGTGGCTACACCTTC. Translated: CASSYSGQGGYTF.